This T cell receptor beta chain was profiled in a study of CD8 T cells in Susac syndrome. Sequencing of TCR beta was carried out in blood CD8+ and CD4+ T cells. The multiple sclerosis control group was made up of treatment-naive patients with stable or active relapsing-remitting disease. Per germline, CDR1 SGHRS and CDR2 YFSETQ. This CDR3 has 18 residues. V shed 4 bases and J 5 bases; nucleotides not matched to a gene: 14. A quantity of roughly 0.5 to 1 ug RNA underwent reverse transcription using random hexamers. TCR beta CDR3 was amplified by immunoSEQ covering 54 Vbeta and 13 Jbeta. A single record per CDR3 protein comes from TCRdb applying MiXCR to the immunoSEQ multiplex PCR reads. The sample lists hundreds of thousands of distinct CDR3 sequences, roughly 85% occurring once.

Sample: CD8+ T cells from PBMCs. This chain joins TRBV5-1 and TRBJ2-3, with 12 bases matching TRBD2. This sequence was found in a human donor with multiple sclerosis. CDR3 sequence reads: CASSLALRLAGVVDTQYF. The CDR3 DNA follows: TGCGCCAGCAGCCTGGCACTTCGACTAGCGGGAGTAGTAGATACGCAGTATTTT.